This passage covers 9 T cell receptor beta chains from one sample sequenced in a study of shared clonotypes between healthy human individuals. Using immunoSEQ multiplex PCR, the repertoire was profiled, and TCRdb retains in-frame clones only, with some absent. The sample consists of about 1.5 million clones, around 98% of them appearing once. The specimen sequenced was naive CD4+ T cells sorted from blood. The subset denotes: CD45RA+ positively selected. The receptors were gathered from a man aged 30 to 45 in good health.

This clone was seen once. This chain connects TRBV4-2 to TRBJ2-3, with D tentatively TRBD2 (5 bases). Trimming shortened V by 1 base and J by 0 bases, and 14 bases separated the two germline ends. This CDR3 contains 17 residues. Germline V gives CDR1 LGHNA, CDR2 YNFKEQ. The CDR3 protein is CASSQVGSPSSTDTQYF. CDR3 nucleotide sequence: TGTGCCAGCAGCCAAGTTGGGAGTCCCTCCAGCACAGATACGCAGTATTTT.

The rearrangement links TRBV19 to TRBJ1-2, with a tentative D call TRBD1 (6 bases). The V gene lost 1 base and the J gene lost 7 bases, with 19 bases spanning the gap. Looked up from germline, CDR1 is LNHDA and CDR2 is SQIVND (reference sequence). The CDR3 covers 16 residues. In nucleotides, the CDR3 is TGTGCCAGTAGTATAGTAGGACAGCACTACTCGGCTGGCTACACCTTC. Translated, it gives CASSIVGQHYSAGYTF.

The gene calls are TRBV19 and TRBJ2-5; TRBD2 might be the D (6 bases). V lost 6 bases and J 2 bases, leaving 16 bases between the germline ends. The CDR3 is 15 residues long. CDR1 is LNHDA and CDR2 is SQIVND in the germline V gene (reference sequence). CDR3 region: CASSRGGRQQETQYF. For the CDR3, the DNA is TGTGCCAGTAGCCGGGGAGGCAGGCAACAAGAGACCCAGTACTTC. The full variable domain, its missing parts supplied by reference TRBV19 and TRBJ2-5, is DGGITQSPKYLFRKEGQNVTLSCEQNLNHDAMYWYRQDPGQGLRLIYYSQIVNDFQKGDIAEGYSVSREKKESFPLTVTSAQKNPTAFYLCASSRGGRQQETQYFGPGTRLLVL.

The rearrangement uses TRBV5-1 and TRBJ2-1; a weak D match, TRBD1 (6 bases). CDR1 and CDR2 from the germline V gene are SGHRS and YFSETQ. V was shortened by 4 bases and J by 5 bases, with 13 bases between the two germline ends. The length of the CDR3 is 14 residues. The CDR3 DNA follows: TGCGCCAGCAGCCCCACAGGGCTCGACAATGAGCAGTTCTTC. Amino acid sequence: CASSPTGLDNEQFF.

V is TRBV19 and J is TRBJ2-7, with a tentative D call TRBD1 (5 bases). Per the germline V gene, CDR1 is LNHDA and CDR2 is SQIVND (reference sequence). The CDR3 contains 14 residues. V shed 6 bases and J shed 3 bases, with 15 bases lying between them. The CDR3 here is CASSSGISGYEQYF. The CDR3 region has the DNA TGTGCCAGTAGCTCAGGGATTTCGGGCTACGAGCAGTACTTC.

The chain has TRBV25-1 and TRBJ2-5, with D perhaps matching TRBD1 (5 bases). This CDR3 comprises 16 residues. V shed 3 bases and J shed 5 bases, with 19 bases lying between them. Germline V gives CDR1 MGHDK, CDR2 SYGVNS. This chain's CDR3 is CASSDTLVQGGETQYF. CDR3 nucleotides: TGTGCCAGCAGTGATACGTTAGTTCAGGGTGGTGAGACCCAGTACTTC.

The V and J genes are TRBV30 and TRBJ2-1; the match to TRBD1 covers 7 bases. This CDR3 has 13 amino acids. Germline V gene data show CDR1 as GTSNPN and CDR2 as SVGIG (reference sequence). The ends lost 3 bases at V and 9 bases at J; junction bases unmatched: 8. CDR3 sequence: CAWRLTGAGEQFF. The CDR3 DNA reads as TGTGCCTGGAGACTTACAGGGGCGGGTGAGCAGTTCTTC.

The chain recombines TRBV9 with TRBJ2-7, with D perhaps being TRBD1 or TRBD2 (6 bases each). Trimming removed 3 bases from V and 0 bases from J, with 13 bases in between. The CDR3 runs 15 residues. Germline V gene lookup returns CDR1 SGDLS and CDR2 YYNGEE. CDR3 protein: CASSDGGRDSYEQYF. The CDR3 DNA reads TGTGCCAGCAGCGACGGGGGCAGGGACTCCTACGAGCAGTACTTC.

The V gene is TRBV5-1, the J gene TRBJ2-1; 11 bases match TRBD2. The ends lost 4 bases at V and 9 bases at J; junction bases unmatched: 18. This CDR3 has 18 amino acids. Germline CDR1 reads SGHRS; CDR2 reads YFSETQ. CDR3 sequence: CASSRETGVASGRSEQFF. The CDR3 nucleotides are TGCGCCAGCAGCCGTGAGACAGGGGTGGCTAGCGGGAGGTCTGAGCAGTTCTTC. Full variable domain (outside the CDR3, taken from reference TRBV5-1 and TRBJ2-1): KAGVTQTPRYLIKTRGQQVTLSCSPISGHRSVSWYQQTPGQGLQFLFEYFSETQRNKGNFPGRFSGRQFSNSRSEMNVSTLELGDSALYLCASSRETGVASGRSEQFFGPGTRLTVL.